Sequencing of this TCR beta chain was carried out in a study of blood T cell repertoires in COVID-19. Overall study: Acute and convalescent COVID-19 specimens originated in the United States, Italy and Spain.

The CDR3 covers 17 residues. Germline CDR1 reads LGHDT; CDR2 reads YNNKEL (reference sequence). Losses at the gene ends were 0 bases for V and 4 bases for J; bases not matched to a gene: 6. In the authors' methods: Counts of nucleated cells, estimated from reference gene primer amplification, were obtained. Clones were sequenced by immunoSEQ multiplex PCR, and TCRdb holds only the in-frame ones, with some missing. The V and J calls and the clone size are those of that table, but D and trimming were determined from the DNA. In the table there are 250,000 or so clones, 90% of which are singletons. The receptor's source is a woman between 55 and 75 years old with COVID-19, enrolled during active disease. Sequencing was carried out using peripheral blood. The chain joins TRBV3-1 (or the pseudogene TRBV3-2) to TRBJ2-1, with 10 bases that match TRBD1. CDR3 DNA sequence: TGTGCCAGCAGCCAAGAGAAAGGGACAGGGGCGTACAATGAGCAGTTCTTC. Translated, it gives CASSQEKGTGAYNEQFF.